The clone carrying this T cell receptor beta chain has ten or more counts. As yet, its antigen is unknown. This sample is drawn from a study of blood T cells in healthy people across ages. Germline values: CDR1 SGDLS, CDR2 YYNGEE. The CDR3 covers 15 residues. Trimming stripped 5 bases from V and 2 bases from J, with 14 bases between. Sample-barcoded 5' priming and a J-beta primer mix drove a second PCR of roughly 6 to 12 cycles. TCRdb redid the calling of the 5' RACE reads with MiXCR, one entry per CDR3 protein. Counted here are roughly 1,700,000 distinct CDR3 sequences, roughly 27% occurring once; the ten biggest clones make up about 8%. Study outcomes and limitations: CMV status of donors was unknown, possibly confounding expanded clonotype changes.

The sample comprised blood. The chain employs TRBV9 and TRBJ2-1; tentative D call: TRBD2 (6 bases). The TCR sequence derives from a woman aged 25 to 45 in good health. The DNA for the CDR3 is TGTGCCAGCAGTGCCTCGGGGGTCCCCTACAATGAGCAGTTCTTC. This translates into CASSASGVPYNEQFF.